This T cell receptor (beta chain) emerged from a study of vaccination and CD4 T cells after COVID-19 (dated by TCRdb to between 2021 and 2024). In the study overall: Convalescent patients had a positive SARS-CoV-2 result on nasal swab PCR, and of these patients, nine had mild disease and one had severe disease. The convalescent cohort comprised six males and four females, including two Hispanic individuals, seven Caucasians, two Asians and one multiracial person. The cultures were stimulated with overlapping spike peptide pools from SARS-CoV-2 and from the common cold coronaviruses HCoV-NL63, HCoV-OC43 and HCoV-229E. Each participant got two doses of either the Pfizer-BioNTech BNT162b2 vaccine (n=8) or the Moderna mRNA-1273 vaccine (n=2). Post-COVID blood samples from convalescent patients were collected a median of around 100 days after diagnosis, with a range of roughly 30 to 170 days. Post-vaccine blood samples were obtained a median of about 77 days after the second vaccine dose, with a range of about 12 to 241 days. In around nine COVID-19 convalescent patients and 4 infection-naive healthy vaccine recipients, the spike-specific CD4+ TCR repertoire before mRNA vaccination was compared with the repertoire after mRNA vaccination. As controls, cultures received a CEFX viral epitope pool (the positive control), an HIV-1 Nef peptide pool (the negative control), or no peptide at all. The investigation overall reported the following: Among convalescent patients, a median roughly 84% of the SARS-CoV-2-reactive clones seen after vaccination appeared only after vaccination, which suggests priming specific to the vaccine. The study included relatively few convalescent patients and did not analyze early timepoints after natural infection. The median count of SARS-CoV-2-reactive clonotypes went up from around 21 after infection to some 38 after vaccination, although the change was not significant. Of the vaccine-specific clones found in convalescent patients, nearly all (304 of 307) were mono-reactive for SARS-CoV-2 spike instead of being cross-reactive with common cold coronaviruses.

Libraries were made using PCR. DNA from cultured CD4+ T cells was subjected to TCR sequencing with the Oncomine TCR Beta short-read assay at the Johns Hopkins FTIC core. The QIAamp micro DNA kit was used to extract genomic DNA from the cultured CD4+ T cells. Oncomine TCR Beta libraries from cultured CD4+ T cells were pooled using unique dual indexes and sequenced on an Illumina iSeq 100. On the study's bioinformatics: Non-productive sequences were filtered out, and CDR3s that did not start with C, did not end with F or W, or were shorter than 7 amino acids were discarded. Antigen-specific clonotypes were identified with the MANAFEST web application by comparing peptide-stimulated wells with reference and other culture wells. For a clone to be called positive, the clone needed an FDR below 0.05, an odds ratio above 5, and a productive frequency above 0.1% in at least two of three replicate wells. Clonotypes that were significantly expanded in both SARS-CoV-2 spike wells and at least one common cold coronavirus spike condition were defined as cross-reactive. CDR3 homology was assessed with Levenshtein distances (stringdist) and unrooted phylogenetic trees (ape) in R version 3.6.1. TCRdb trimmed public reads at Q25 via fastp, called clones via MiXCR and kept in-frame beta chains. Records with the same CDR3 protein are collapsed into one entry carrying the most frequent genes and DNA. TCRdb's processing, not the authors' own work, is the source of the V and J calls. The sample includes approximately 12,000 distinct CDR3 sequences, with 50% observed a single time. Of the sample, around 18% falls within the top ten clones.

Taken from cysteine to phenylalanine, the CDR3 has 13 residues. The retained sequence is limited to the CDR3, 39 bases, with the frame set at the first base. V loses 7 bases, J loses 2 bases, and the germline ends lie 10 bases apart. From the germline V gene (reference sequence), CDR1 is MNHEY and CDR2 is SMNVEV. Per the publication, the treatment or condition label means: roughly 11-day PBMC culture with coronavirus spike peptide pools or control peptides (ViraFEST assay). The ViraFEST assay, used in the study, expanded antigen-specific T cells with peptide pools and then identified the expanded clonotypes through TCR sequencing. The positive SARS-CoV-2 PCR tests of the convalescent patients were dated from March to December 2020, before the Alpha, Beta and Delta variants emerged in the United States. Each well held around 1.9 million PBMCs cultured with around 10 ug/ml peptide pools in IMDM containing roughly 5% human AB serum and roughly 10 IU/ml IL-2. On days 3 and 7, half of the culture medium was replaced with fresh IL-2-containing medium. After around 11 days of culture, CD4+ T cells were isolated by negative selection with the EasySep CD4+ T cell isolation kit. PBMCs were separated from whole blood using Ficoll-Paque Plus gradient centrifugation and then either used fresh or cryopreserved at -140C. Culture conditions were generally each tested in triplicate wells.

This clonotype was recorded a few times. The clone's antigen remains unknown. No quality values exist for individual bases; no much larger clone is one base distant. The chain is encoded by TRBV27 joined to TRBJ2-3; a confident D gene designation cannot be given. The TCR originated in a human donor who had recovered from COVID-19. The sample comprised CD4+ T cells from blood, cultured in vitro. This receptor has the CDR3 CASTYRATDTQYF. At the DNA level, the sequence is TGTGCCAGCACTTACCGGGCCACAGATACGCAGTATTTT.